The next 21 T cell receptor beta chains were all read from a single sample in a study of T cells after yellow fever vaccination. Using its own MiXCR run on the 5' RACE reads, TCRdb lists one record per CDR3 protein. Of some 350,000 distinct CDR3 sequences listed, 6% to 8% are singletons. The sequencing used PBMCs, collected 5 days after the yellow fever booster vaccination. Receptors originate from a man under 40 who received the YFV17D yellow fever vaccine.

This clonotype occurred many times. V gene TRBV19 combines with J gene TRBJ2-7; 7 positions agree with TRBD2. Germline CDR1 reads LNHDA; CDR2 reads SQIVND (reference sequence). J was trimmed by 3 bases and V by 6 bases; bases with no gene match: 8. CDR3 length equals 14 residues. In DNA, the CDR3 is TGTGCCAGTAGCCCGAGAGGGGAGGGCTACGAGCAGTACTTC. This gives the protein CASSPRGEGYEQYF.

This clonotype has ten or more counts. V gene TRBV29-1 combines with J gene TRBJ2-5; 7 bases map to TRBD1. Germline CDR1 is SQVTM and CDR2 is ANQGSEA. This CDR3 region has 13 residues. V trimming: 5 bases; J trimming: 1 base; junction bases outside the gene matches: 4. CDR3 sequence reads: CSVLQGVQETQYF. The CDR3 DNA is TGCAGCGTTCTCCAGGGGGTCCAAGAGACCCAGTACTTC.

This clonotype was seen at least ten times. The V and J genes are TRBV7-2 and TRBJ2-1; D may be TRBD1 (5 bases). This CDR3 contains 15 residues. The V gene lost 2 bases and the J gene lost 0 bases, with 8 bases spanning the gap. Germline lookup yields CDR1 SGHTA and CDR2 FQGNSA. CDR3 DNA: TGTGCCAGCAGCTTAAGGGGATTCTCCTACAATGAGCAGTTCTTC. Its translation is CASSLRGFSYNEQFF.

The chain is built from TRBV29-1 and TRBJ2-2; D is unresolved. With 3 bases removed from V and 0 bases from J, the gap between germline ends came to 5 bases. Germline V lookup: CDR1 SQVTM, CDR2 ANQGSEA. The CDR3 runs to 13 residues. The CDR3 loop is CSVDPTNTGELFF. The CDR3 bases are TGCAGCGTTGACCCAACGAACACCGGGGAGCTGTTTTTT.

This chain joins TRBV14 and TRBJ2-2, with 7 bases matching TRBD2. The CDR3 has 16 amino acids. V gave up 6 bases and J gave up 4 bases; unmatched junction bases: 11. Germline values: CDR1 SGHDN, CDR2 FVKESK. CDR3 region: CASRPGGSRGTGELFF. CDR3 nucleotide sequence: TGTGCCAGCAGACCAGGCGGGAGTAGGGGCACCGGGGAGCTGTTTTTT.

This clonotype appeared many times. The chain combines TRBV12-3 or TRBV12-4 with TRBJ2-5; D may be TRBD2 (5 bases). V was clipped by 0 bases and J by 5 bases, with 13 bases between them. This CDR3 has 15 residues. The CDR3 loop reads CASSLALGSSETQYF. Written as DNA, the CDR3 is TGTGCCAGCAGTTTAGCGCTAGGGAGCTCGGAGACCCAGTACTTC.

This clonotype was seen many times. This sequence joins TRBV11-3 and TRBJ2-5; TRBD2 is a possible D gene (5 bases). V gave up 2 bases and J gave up 7 bases, with 11 bases separating them. The CDR3 contains 13 residues. Germline CDR1 reads SGHNT; CDR2 reads YENEEA. CDR3 sequence reads: CASSLPGGGTQYF. For the CDR3, the DNA is TGTGCCAGCAGCTTACCCGGAGGTGGGACCCAGTACTTC. The entire variable domain, with the rest obtained from reference TRBV11-3 and TRBJ2-5, is as follows: EAGVVQSPRYKIIEKKQPVAFWCNPISGHNTLYWYLQNLGQGPELLIRYENEEAVDDSQLPKDRFSAERLKGVDSTLKIQPAELGDSAVYLCASSLPGGGTQYFGPGTRLLVL.

As to this clonotype: Since a much larger clone is just one base distant, this may be a read error. The V gene is TRBV20-1, the J gene TRBJ2-7, with D perhaps matching TRBD2 (6 bases). Deletions cut 0 bases from V and 3 bases from J, with 12 bases between. Germline V gene data show CDR1 as DFQATT and CDR2 as SNEGSKA (reference sequence). This CDR3 comprises 14 residues. CDR3 in amino acids: CSARDPRRDYEQYF. In nucleotides, the CDR3 is TGCAGTGCTAGAGATCCCCGGCGGGACTACGAGCAGTACTTC.

In regard to this clonotype: No conserved phenylalanine or tryptophan ends this CDR3, so it is likely a read error. The chain recombines TRBV7-2 with TRBJ1-1; D remains ambiguous. Germline assignment: CDR1 SGHTA and CDR2 FQGNSA. The ends were cut back, 1 base at V and 7 bases at J, with 4 bases in the middle. This CDR3 has 11 amino acids. CDR3 bases: TGTGCCAGCAGCTTAGTGGGTGAAGCTTTCCTT. Translation: CASSLVGEAFL.

Ten or more counts support this clonotype. CDR3 nucleotides: TGTGCCAGCAGCCTTCAGAGGAAAGATTACAATGAGCAGTTCTTC. Its translation is CASSLQRKDYNEQFF. The genes are TRBV14 and TRBJ2-1; D ambiguous. V was pared by 4 bases and J by 4 bases, with 14 bases between. The CDR3 is made up of 15 amino acids. In germline, CDR1 is SGHDN, CDR2 FVKESK. The whole variable domain, filled in from reference TRBV14 and TRBJ2-1, reads EAGVTQFPSHSVIEKGQTVTLRCDPISGHDNLYWYRRVMGKEIKFLLHFVKESKQDESGMPNNRFLAERTGGTYSTLKVQPAELEDSGVYFCASSLQRKDYNEQFFGPGTRLTVL.

This clonotype was seen a handful of times. This chain connects TRBV7-6 to TRBJ2-2; D ambiguous. The V gene lost 7 bases and the J gene lost 3 bases, with 12 bases spanning the gap. The CDR3 sequence is 14 residues long. Germline values: CDR1 SGHVS, CDR2 FNYEAQ. Written as DNA, the CDR3 is TGTGCCAGCACCACGGGCGGATACACCGGGGAGCTGTTTTTT. Translating it yields CASTTGGYTGELFF.

The sample holds many counts of this clonotype. The V gene is TRBV4-2, the J gene TRBJ2-5; weak D call: TRBD2 (6 bases). Germline CDR1 reads LGHNA; CDR2 reads YNFKEQ. The V end was cut by 0 bases, the J end by 5 bases, with 10 bases between. The CDR3 loop spans 14 amino acids. Here the CDR3 reads CASSQEPGVETQYF. CDR3 bases: TGTGCCAGCAGCCAAGAACCGGGAGTGGAGACCCAGTACTTC.

The chain employs TRBV11-2 and TRBJ2-3; 12 nucleotides agree with TRBD2. The germline V gene encodes CDR1 SGHAT and CDR2 FQNNGV. The CDR3 covers 18 residues. The V and J ends lost 5 bases and 7 bases, in that order; junction bases with no gene match: 16. The CDR3 DNA reads TGTGCCAGCAGCAATCACCCGGCTAGCGGGAGGGCCTCGAATACGCAGTATTTT. It yields the protein CASSNHPASGRASNTQYF.

This chain connects TRBV18 to TRBJ2-4, with TRBD2 matching 8 bases. V shed 4 bases, J shed 5 bases, and the junction held 1 base outside the gene matches. Germline assignment: CDR1 KGHSH and CDR2 LQKENI. This CDR3 has 13 amino acids. This CDR3 reads CASSQLAENIQYF. The CDR3 nucleotides are TGTGCCAGCTCACAACTAGCGGAAAACATTCAGTACTTC.

This clonotype was counted only a few times. The rearrangement uses TRBV2 and TRBJ2-6; weak D call: TRBD1 (6 bases). The CDR3 extends over 15 amino acids. Trimming shortened V by 5 bases and J by 2 bases, and 10 bases separated the two germline ends. Germline V lookup: CDR1 SNHLY, CDR2 FYNNEI. CDR3 nucleotides: TGTGCCAGCAGTCCGAACAGGGCTGGGGCCAACGTCCTGACTTTC. It translates to CASSPNRAGANVLTF.

The V gene is TRBV15, the J gene TRBJ2-4, with 8 nucleotides matching TRBD1. Trimming at V came to 1 base and at J to 7 bases, leaving 6 bases not matched to a gene. There are 15 residues in the CDR3. Per the germline V gene, CDR1 is LNHNV and CDR2 is YYDKDF (reference sequence). The CDR3 protein is CATSRAGTGGNIQYF. Here the CDR3 DNA reads TGTGCCACCAGCAGAGCCGGGACAGGAGGGAACATTCAGTACTTC.

The genes are TRBV29-1 and TRBJ2-3; TRBD2 might be the D (7 bases). CDR1 and CDR2 (germline): SQVTM, ANQGSEA. The CDR3 sequence is 15 residues long. Trimming took off 6 bases at V and 4 bases at J, with 20 bases between the two ends. The CDR3 DNA follows: TGCAGCGTGGACCTAGCGGAGAGGGGGGCAGATACGCAGTATTTT. This sequence encodes CSVDLAERGADTQYF.

This clonotype was detected many times. The V call is TRBV5-1, the J call TRBJ2-6, with D tentatively TRBD1 (6 bases). This CDR3 has 15 amino acids. Germline V gives CDR1 SGHRS, CDR2 YFSETQ. V was pared by 6 bases and J by 4 bases, with 14 bases between. The CDR3 here is CASTSQGTGANVLTF. The CDR3, as DNA: TGCGCCAGCACCTCTCAGGGGACCGGGGCCAACGTCCTGACTTTC.

This clonotype was counted ten times or more. The chain employs TRBV20-1 and TRBJ2-3, with D hard to call. The CDR3 extends over 15 amino acids. V lost 1 base and J lost 0, with 11 bases in between. Germline V gene lookup returns CDR1 DFQATT and CDR2 SNEGSKA (reference sequence). In DNA form, the CDR3 reads TGCAGTGCTAGAGCCCGACTCCGGAGCACAGATACGCAGTATTTT. This sequence encodes CSARARLRSTDTQYF.

The V call is TRBV5-6, the J call TRBJ2-7; D gene uncertain. From germline, CDR1 is SGHDT and CDR2 YYEEEE. Trimming left V 0 bases short and J 0 bases short, with 7 bases between. The CDR3 extends over 14 amino acids. The CDR3 here is CASSLEVASYEQYF. CDR3 DNA sequence: TGTGCCAGCAGCTTGGAAGTGGCCTCCTACGAGCAGTACTTC. Combining the CDR3 with reference TRBV5-6 and TRBJ2-7 gives the whole variable domain DAGVTQSPTHLIKTRGQQVTLRCSPKSGHDTVSWYQQALGQGPQFIFQYYEEEERQRGNFPDRFSGHQFPNYSSELNVNALLLGDSALYLCASSLEVASYEQYFGPGTRLTVT.

This clonotype was detected ten times or more. The chain combines TRBV3-1 with TRBJ2-3; TRBD1 aligns across 10 bases. Germline V lookup: CDR1 LGHDT, CDR2 YNNKEL (reference sequence). J lost 5 bases, V lost 3 bases, and 5 bases had no gene match. The CDR3 runs to 15 residues. CDR3 coding DNA: TGTGCCAGCAGCCAGGGGACAGGGGCACGAGATACGCAGTATTTT. This gives the protein CASSQGTGARDTQYF.